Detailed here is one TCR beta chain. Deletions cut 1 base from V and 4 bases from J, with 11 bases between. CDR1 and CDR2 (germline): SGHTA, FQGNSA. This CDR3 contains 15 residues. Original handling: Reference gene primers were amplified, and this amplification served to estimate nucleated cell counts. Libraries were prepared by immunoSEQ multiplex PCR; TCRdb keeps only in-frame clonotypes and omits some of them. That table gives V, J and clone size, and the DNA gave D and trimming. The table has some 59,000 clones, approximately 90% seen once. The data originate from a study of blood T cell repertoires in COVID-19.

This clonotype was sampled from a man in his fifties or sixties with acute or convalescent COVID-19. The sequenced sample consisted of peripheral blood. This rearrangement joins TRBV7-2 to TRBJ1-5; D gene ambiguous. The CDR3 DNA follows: TGTGCCAGCAGCTTAGATGGCAGGCTTAATCAGCCCCAGCATTTT. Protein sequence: CASSLDGRLNQPQHF.